This T cell receptor (delta chain) emerged from a study of γδ T cells in repeated Plasmodium falciparum infection. Study in general: Timepoints: baseline, immediately before selected infections, and 21 days after every infection.

Bulk repertoires came from Vgamma9/Vdelta2+ or Vdelta2-negative gammadelta T cells flow-sorted from PBMC. Worth noting for this clone: This DNA translates differently at residue 17 from the TCRdb protein, which is that of a much larger clone; a read error is likely, and the protein shown is the DNA's own translation.

Germline assignment: CDR1 GEAIGNYY and CDR2 EKD. This CDR3 is 21 amino acids long. TCRdb reran clone calling via CATT on the multiplex PCR reads. Of 70,000 to 95,000 delta-chain clones listed, around 1.4% were seen once; the top ten hold approximately 10%. The source of this sequence is a pool of human donors (malaria-infected and uninfected, not separated). This rearrangement joins TRDV2 to TRDJ3; TRDD3 matches 7 bases. No J segment appears in TCRdb, so it was assigned here by matching the sequence to germline. The material sequenced was gamma-delta T cells from blood. The CDR3 here is CACDTVLGSPPSSWDTLQMFF. The DNA for the CDR3 is TGTGCCTGTGACACGGTACTGGGGTCACCTCCTAGCTCCTGGGACACCCTACAGATGTTTTTC.